This T cell receptor (beta chain) originates from a study of cytomegalovirus exposure and HLA in healthy donors. The method was immunoSEQ multiplex PCR; TCRdb's version includes in-frame clones alone and lacks a portion of them. Here the sample spans 65,000 to 75,000 clones, roughly 93% being singletons. On this clone: Its specificity is not known.

Study observations and caveats: Subsequent analysis of the 95 to 150 validation repertoires found a tendency for first-cohort TCR clusters to co-occur.

Germline V CDR1 and CDR2: SGHDT, YYEEEE. Trimming pared 2 bases from V and 6 bases from J, leaving 9 bases between. The CDR3 is 14 amino acids. Sequencing was done on a sample of PBMCs. This TCR came from a woman aged 18-29 years in good health and CMV-seropositive. The chain links TRBV5-6 to TRBJ1-6; TRBD1 is a possible D gene (5 bases). CDR3 DNA sequence: TGTGCCAGCAGCTTATTGGGGGGTAATTCACCCCTCCACTTT. It yields the protein CASSLLGGNSPLHF.